This T cell receptor (beta chain) was found in a study of T cells in Graves' hyperthyroidism and ophthalmopathy. In this sample, this clonotype turned up a few times. The antigen remains undetermined. Template material for amplifying TCR beta CDR3 regions consisted of RNA transcripts. Primed by the HTBI set, a first-round RT-PCR was run on the TCR CDR3. TCRdb redid the calling of the multiplex PCR reads with MiXCR, one entry per CDR3 protein. This table holds hundreds of thousands of distinct CDR3 sequences, around 15% found once. Study results and caveats: Expanded thyroid clonotypes (above 0.001) were mostly also found in blood.

The V gene lost 3 bases and the J gene lost 4 bases, with 12 bases spanning the gap. CDR1 SNHLY and CDR2 FYNNEI come from the germline V gene. The CDR3 sequence is 14 residues long. This chain links TRBV2 with TRBJ1-2, with unresolved D. This TCR was sampled from a young woman with Graves' hyperthyroidism. The sample comprised blood. CDR3 sequence: CASSDLGYSYGYTF. In DNA form, the CDR3 reads TGTGCCAGCAGTGATCTCGGCTACTCCTATGGCTACACCTTC.